This T cell receptor beta chain was documented in a study of T cell repertoires in cytomegalovirus infection. Whole-study context: A matching HLA type, together with CMV infection, was signaled by public TCR beta signatures. General study findings and limits: The study identified carriers of CMV plus the relevant HLA from cumulative public TCR beta family frequency. CMV-specific HLA-C-restricted TCR beta clonotypes dominated the ex vivo response.

This clonotype was seen repeatedly, ten times or more. No antigen is known for it. TCRdb passed the reads through MiXCR, listing each CDR3 protein once. This table has 200,000 to 300,000 distinct CDR3 sequences, approximately 10% appearing once. Germline lookup yields CDR1 MNHNS and CDR2 SASEGT. Unmatched junction bases numbered 6, after V lost 6 bases and J lost 0 bases. The CDR3 loop spans 16 amino acids. V and J are TRBV6-1 and TRBJ2-2, with 8 positions matching TRBD1. The sequence was obtained from a human donor in good health (CMV status not recorded). Some clones in this sample may be carry-over from other donors' samples. The material sequenced was PBMCs. CDR3 sequence reads: CASSRRTGTNTGELFF. CDR3 sequence (DNA): TGTGCCAGCAGCCGTCGGACAGGGACGAACACCGGGGAGCTGTTTTTT.